This T cell receptor (beta chain) was observed in a study of regulatory T cells in long-lasting Graves disease. Regarding time point: newly diagnosed GD, antithyroid drugs for less than 3 months. RNA extracted from PBMCs served as the sequencing template. This clonotype was counted a few times. V was cut by 3 bases and J by 3 bases, with 20 bases left in between. The length of the CDR3 is 16 residues. CDR1 is GTSNPN and CDR2 is SVGIG in the germline V gene (reference sequence). Combining iRepertoire HTBI primers with Arm-PCR of CDR3 regions, the authors built TCR beta libraries. One entry per CDR3 protein, called by TCRdb with MiXCR from the multiplex PCR reads. This table has 300,000 to 450,000 distinct CDR3 sequences, 15% appearing once.

This clonotype was sampled from a female donor with Graves disease. The gene calls are TRBV30 and TRBJ1-1, with D unresolved. The sample was peripheral blood mononuclear cells (PBMCs), taken at new diagnosis, from a patient treated with antithyroid drugs. The CDR3 is CAWRTGPNPRDTEAFF. The CDR3, as DNA: TGTGCCTGGAGAACCGGGCCAAACCCCCGGGACACTGAAGCTTTCTTT.